This entry lists 31 T cell receptor beta chains sequenced from one sample in a study of cytotoxic CD8 clonotypes in ibrutinib-treated CLL. Assay used: immunoSEQ multiplex PCR; TCRdb lists only in-frame clones, some missing. This table has around 310,000 clones, almost 80% appearing once. Sample: PBMCs, taken before ibrutinib treatment. The source of these receptors is a human donor with chronic lymphocytic leukemia.

This chain connects TRBV2 to TRBJ2-7; D may match TRBD1 or TRBD2 (6 bases each). Trimming pared 3 bases from V and 2 bases from J, leaving 8 bases between. This CDR3 is built from 13 residues. From germline, CDR1 is SNHLY and CDR2 FYNNEI. CDR3 region: CASSEGGPYEQYF. CDR3 DNA: TGTGCCAGCAGTGAGGGGGGCCCCTACGAGCAGTACTTC. The variable domain in full, completed from reference TRBV2 and TRBJ2-7, reads EPEVTQTPSHQVTQMGQEVILRCVPISNHLYFYWYRQILGQKVEFLVSFYNNEISEKSEIFDDQFSVERPDGSNFTLKIRSTKLEDSAMYFCASSEGGPYEQYFGPGTRLTVT.

The chain combines TRBV5-1 with TRBJ1-1, with no clear D. The CDR3 loop spans 14 amino acids. With 1 base removed from V and 3 bases from J, the gap between germline ends came to 10 bases. Germline V gives CDR1 SGHRS, CDR2 YFSETQ. Written as DNA, the CDR3 is TGCGCCAGCAGCTTGTCGGGCAGTTACACTGAAGCTTTCTTT. This encodes CASSLSGSYTEAFF.

This chain joins TRBV9 and TRBJ2-3; 12 nucleotides align to TRBD2. The CDR3 is 18 residues long. V lost 0 bases, J lost 4 bases, and 9 bases stayed unmatched. Germline assignment: CDR1 SGDLS and CDR2 YYNGEE. The CDR3 here is CASSVEWTSGKGSDTQYF. For the CDR3, the DNA is TGTGCCAGCAGCGTAGAATGGACTAGCGGGAAAGGGTCAGATACGCAGTATTTT. The complete variable domain, with remaining parts taken from reference TRBV9 and TRBJ2-3, reads DSGVTQTPKHLITATGQRVTLRCSPRSGDLSVYWYQQSLDQGLQFLIQYYNGEERAKGNILERFSAQQFPDLHSELNLSSLELGDSALYFCASSVEWTSGKGSDTQYFGPGTRLTVL.

The V and J genes are TRBV4-1 and TRBJ1-2, with a possible D match to TRBD1 (5 bases). Germline-derived CDR1 and CDR2 are MGHRA and YSYEKL. CDR3 size: 16 residues. The V gene lost 0 bases and the J gene lost 1 base, with 12 bases spanning the gap. The CDR3 is CASSQDLAQDNYGYTF. Written as DNA, the CDR3 is TGCGCCAGCAGCCAAGATCTGGCACAGGATAACTATGGCTACACCTTC.

The genes are TRBV11-2 and TRBJ2-3; D is uncertain. Germline V gene sequence: CDR1 SGHAT, CDR2 FQNNGV. V was cut by 5 bases and J by 7 bases, with 19 bases left in between. The CDR3 is made up of 15 amino acids. CDR3 sequence reads: CASSTDLGWGYTQYF. The CDR3 nucleotides are TGTGCCAGCAGCACGGACCTAGGCTGGGGTTATACGCAGTATTTT. Combining the CDR3 with reference TRBV11-2 and TRBJ2-3 gives the whole variable domain EAGVAQSPRYKIIEKRQSVAFWCNPISGHATLYWYQQILGQGPKLLIQFQNNGVVDDSQLPKDRFSAERLKGVDSTLKIQPAKLEDSAVYLCASSTDLGWGYTQYFGPGTRLTVL.

This clone was detected only once. The J gene is TRBJ2-7, the V gene TRBV4-2, with 14 bases that match TRBD2. The J segment lost 4 bases and the V segment lost 5 bases, leaving 10 bases of the junction unmatched. Germline CDR1 reads LGHNA; CDR2 reads YNFKEQ. The CDR3 runs to 17 residues. CDR3: CASSKGTSGSTVYEQYF. The CDR3 DNA is TGTGCCAGCAGCAAGGGGACTAGCGGGAGTACAGTGTACGAGCAGTACTTC.

This chain uses TRBV9 with TRBJ1-1, with D uncertain. The germline V gene encodes CDR1 SGDLS and CDR2 YYNGEE. The CDR3 runs 18 residues. The V and J ends lost 1 base and 3 bases respectively, with 22 bases between them. Here the CDR3 DNA reads TGTGCCAGCAGCGTATCCCACTCCAGTCCGGGATTGGACACTGAAGCTTTCTTT. Encoded protein: CASSVSHSSPGLDTEAFF.

The sample holds a few counts of this clone. The chain carries TRBV28 and TRBJ1-5, with a weak D call TRBD1 (5 bases). The CDR3 covers 16 residues. Germline CDR1 and CDR2: MDHEN and SYDVKM. V shed 2 bases and J shed 3 bases, with 14 bases lying between them. The chain's CDR3 is CASSLLRGLYNQPQHF. The CDR3, as DNA: TGTGCCAGCAGTTTACTGAGGGGCCTGTACAATCAGCCCCAGCATTTT.

This clone was picked up a small number of times. The chain is built from TRBV15 and TRBJ1-1; possible D gene TRBD1, 6 bases. The V end was cut by 1 base, the J end by 5 bases, with 14 bases between. In germline, CDR1 is LNHNV, CDR2 YYDKDF (reference sequence). The CDR3 is 15 residues long. The CDR3 DNA reads TGTGCCACCAGCAGAGGTGGCAGGGGATGGACTGAAGCTTTCTTT. This sequence encodes CATSRGGRGWTEAFF.

This chain links TRBV2 with TRBJ1-5; tentatively, D is TRBD1 (5 bases). The CDR3 sequence is 15 residues long. Germline V gene data show CDR1 as SNHLY and CDR2 as FYNNEI. Trimming removed 4 bases at V and 3 bases at J, with 13 bases between. This CDR3 reads CASSAVTQVNQPQHF. In nucleotides, the CDR3 is TGTGCCAGCAGTGCAGTAACACAGGTCAATCAGCCCCAGCATTTT.

The chain couples TRBV21-1 to TRBJ2-1; the table's D call of TRBD1 was not tested on the DNA. TRBV21-1 is annotated as a pseudogene. CDR3 length equals 16 residues. The CDR3 here is CASSTPGDRSYNEQFF. In nucleotides, the CDR3 is TGTGCCAGCAGCACGCCTGGGGACAGATCCTACAATGAGCAGTTCTTC.

The chain has TRBV11-2 and TRBJ1-1, with D unclear. Germline V gene lookup returns CDR1 SGHAT and CDR2 FQNNGV. The CDR3 is made up of 13 amino acids. V shed 3 bases and J shed 1 base, with 6 bases lying between them. CDR3 in DNA: TGTGCCAGCAGCTTCGTGTCGAACACTGAAGCTTTCTTT. The encoded protein is CASSFVSNTEAFF.

This rearrangement joins TRBV5-1 to TRBJ2-2; 8 bases map to TRBD2. CDR3 size: 15 residues. Trimming at V came to 3 bases and at J to 4 bases, leaving 5 bases not matched to a gene. Germline-derived CDR1 and CDR2 are SGHRS and YFSETQ. As DNA, the CDR3 is TGCGCCAGCAGCTCGACTAGCGTCTCCACCGGGGAGCTGTTTTTT. It yields the protein CASSSTSVSTGELFF.

This sequence joins TRBV15 and TRBJ2-7, with 11 bases that match TRBD2. V dropped 3 bases and J dropped 7; count of bases not matched to a gene: 11. The germline CDR1 and CDR2 sequences are LNHNV and YYDKDF (reference sequence). CDR3 size: 16 residues. This CDR3 is CATSSLMGLAAIEQYF. In DNA form, the CDR3 reads TGTGCCACCAGCAGTCTCATGGGACTAGCGGCAATAGAGCAGTACTTC.

The genes are TRBV29-1 and TRBJ1-2, with D perhaps matching TRBD1 (5 bases). Germline V lookup: CDR1 SQVTM, CDR2 ANQGSEA. With 7 bases removed from V and 2 bases from J, the gap between germline ends came to 14 bases. The length of the CDR3 is 13 residues. The CDR3 DNA sequence: TGCAGCGCCAAGGGACTCTCGAACTATGGCTACACCTTC. Translated: CSAKGLSNYGYTF.

The V gene is TRBV15, the J gene TRBJ2-6, with D possibly being TRBD1 (5 bases). Per germline, CDR1 LNHNV and CDR2 YYDKDF (reference sequence). This CDR3 is built from 17 residues. V lost 0 bases, J lost 2 bases, and 11 bases lay in between. The CDR3 DNA is TGTGCCACCAGCAGAGATCCCTCAGGGACTGGGGCCAACGTCCTGACTTTC. Translated, it gives CATSRDPSGTGANVLTF.

The chain links TRBV6-5 to TRBJ2-1; 7 positions match TRBD2. The CDR3 is 16 residues long. J gave up 0 bases and V 4 bases, and 6 bases lay outside the gene matches. Germline CDR1 reads MNHEY; CDR2 reads SVGAGI. This chain's CDR3 is CASSSRRERSYNEQFF. The CDR3 DNA reads TGTGCCAGCAGTTCCAGGCGGGAGCGCTCCTACAATGAGCAGTTCTTC.

This clone has a single count. The chain links TRBV7-3 to TRBJ1-4; perhaps TRBD1 as D (5 bases). This CDR3 spans 14 amino acids. Germline V gives CDR1 SGHTA, CDR2 FQGTGA. V gave up 5 bases and J gave up 5 bases, with 12 bases separating them. The CDR3 bases are TGTGCCAGCAGCCATGGGACGGTAAATGAAAAACTGTTTTTT. Protein product: CASSHGTVNEKLFF.

The chain combines TRBV6-1 with TRBJ2-5; perhaps TRBD1 as D (5 bases). V lost 7 bases, J lost 5 bases, and 11 bases lay in between. Germline V CDR1 and CDR2: MNHNS, SASEGT. This CDR3 contains 12 residues. CDR3 coding DNA: TGTGCCAGCAACAAGGGGTTGGAGACCCAGTACTTC. It codes for CASNKGLETQYF.

This chain links TRBV7-9 with TRBJ2-4; 10 bases match TRBD1. The CDR3 spans 17 residues. Germline lookup yields CDR1 SEHNR and CDR2 FQNEAQ (reference sequence). Losses at the gene ends were 0 bases for V and 2 bases for J; bases not matched to a gene: 4. Written as DNA, the CDR3 is TGTGCCAGCAGCTTAGCGGGGGACAGGGGATCCAAAAACATTCAGTACTTC. Its protein is CASSLAGDRGSKNIQYF.

This rearrangement joins TRBV7-2 to TRBJ2-7, with TRBD1 matching 8 bases. V shed 5 bases, J shed 5 bases, and the junction held 8 bases outside the gene matches. Germline values: CDR1 SGHTA, CDR2 FQGNSA. The CDR3 spans 14 residues. The CDR3 spells CASSPRTGYNEQYF. DNA of the CDR3: TGTGCCAGCAGCCCGAGGACAGGGTATAACGAGCAGTACTTC.

This clone occurred a few times. The chain is built from TRBV4-2 and TRBJ2-5; D is perhaps TRBD1 or TRBD2 (5 bases each). V was pared by 1 base and J by 1 base, with 10 bases between. Germline CDR1 and CDR2: LGHNA and YNFKEQ. CDR3 size: 15 residues. CDR3 DNA sequence: TGTGCCAGCAGCCAAGTTTGGGACGCCCAAGAGACCCAGTACTTC. Amino acids: CASSQVWDAQETQYF.

The chain links TRBV28 to TRBJ1-4; D not certain. This CDR3 comprises 14 residues. Per germline, CDR1 MDHEN and CDR2 SYDVKM. With 3 bases removed from V and 1 base from J, the gap between germline ends came to 6 bases. CDR3 in DNA: TGTGCCAGCAGTTTTTGGGGAACTAATGAAAAACTGTTTTTT. Amino acid sequence: CASSFWGTNEKLFF.

J is TRBJ1-4 and V is TRBV30, with 7 bases fitting TRBD1. The CDR3 extends over 13 amino acids. The V and J ends lost 3 bases and 5 bases, in that order; junction bases with no gene match: 3. Germline V gives CDR1 GTSNPN, CDR2 SVGIG (reference sequence). CDR3 sequence: CAWSAQGNEKLFF. CDR3 DNA sequence: TGTGCCTGGAGCGCACAGGGGAATGAAAAACTGTTTTTT.

CDR3 nucleotides: TGTGCCAGCAGAAAACAGGGCAATCAGCCCCAGCATTTT. Amino acids: CASRKQGNQPQHF. V is TRBV28 and J is TRBJ1-5; D possibly corresponds to TRBD1 (5 bases). CDR3 size: 13 residues. V was clipped by 6 bases and J by 2 bases, with 8 bases between them. In germline, CDR1 is MDHEN, CDR2 SYDVKM.

This chain links TRBV7-2 with TRBJ2-7; TRBD2 aligns across 9 bases. This CDR3 is built from 14 residues. The J segment lost 0 bases and the V segment lost 8 bases, leaving 5 bases of the junction unmatched. The germline V gene has CDR1 SGHTA and CDR2 FQGNSA. As DNA, the CDR3 is TGTGCCAGCCTTTTTAGCGGGAGCTCCTACGAGCAGTACTTC. It translates to CASLFSGSSYEQYF.

CDR3 nucleotides: TGCGCCAGCAGCCAAGACATTTCCGTACTAGCGGGAGTTCCATCGGACTACGAGCAGTACTTC. Translated, it gives CASSQDISVLAGVPSDYEQYF. V is TRBV4-1 and J is TRBJ2-7, with 11 bases fitting TRBD2. V lost 0 bases and J lost 3; bases outside the gene matches: 19. Per the germline V gene, CDR1 is MGHRA and CDR2 is YSYEKL. The length of the CDR3 is 21 residues.

This clone has only one observation. The chain uses TRBV30 and TRBJ1-1; 7 bases align to TRBD1. Germline values: CDR1 GTSNPN, CDR2 SVGIG (reference sequence). The CDR3 totals 14 residues. V lost 0 bases to trimming and J lost 5 bases; unmatched junction nucleotides: 6. The CDR3 region is CAWSVMTGRTEAFF. The DNA for the CDR3 is TGTGCCTGGAGTGTGATGACAGGGCGAACTGAAGCTTTCTTT.

The chain is built from TRBV6-6 and TRBJ2-2; weak D call: TRBD2 (5 bases). The ends were cut back, 0 bases at V and 5 bases at J, with 13 bases in the middle. The CDR3 totals 16 residues. The germline gives CDR1 MNHNY, CDR2 SVGAGI (reference sequence). The CDR3 region is CASSYSTGIGTGELFF. CDR3 nucleotides: TGTGCCAGCAGTTACTCGACGGGGATAGGAACCGGGGAGCTGTTTTTT.

This clone has a handful of counts. The rearrangement links TRBV5-4 to TRBJ2-1; 11 bases match TRBD2. The germline V gene encodes CDR1 SGHNT and CDR2 YYREEE (reference sequence). This CDR3 region has 15 residues. The V and J ends lost 3 bases and 6 bases, in that order; junction bases with no gene match: 5. The CDR3 loop is CASSWLAGGLNEQFF. CDR3 DNA sequence: TGTGCCAGCAGCTGGTTAGCGGGAGGGCTCAATGAGCAGTTCTTC.

The V and J genes are TRBV6-5 and TRBJ2-5, with D perhaps matching TRBD1 (5 bases). V lost 8 bases and J lost 1, with 14 bases in between. The CDR3 covers 14 residues. Germline V lookup: CDR1 MNHEY, CDR2 SVGAGI. The CDR3 DNA is TGTGCCAGCCGACAGCGCGCGGTCCAAGAGACCCAGTACTTC. The encoded protein is CASRQRAVQETQYF.